The 27 T cell receptor beta chains reported below all come from one sample, sequenced in a study of blood T cell repertoires in COVID-19. Clones were sequenced by immunoSEQ multiplex PCR, and TCRdb holds only the in-frame ones, with some missing. The sample holds approximately 80,000 clones; 81% are singletons and the top ten take roughly two fifths. The source material was peripheral blood. These receptors were obtained from an elderly man with acute or convalescent COVID-19.

The chain has TRBV6-5 and TRBJ1-5; D ambiguous. Germline CDR1 is MNHEY and CDR2 is SVGAGI. There are 13 residues in the CDR3. V was clipped by 6 bases and J by 0 bases, with 6 bases between them. The CDR3 bases are TGTGCCAGCAGCGACAATAGCAATCAGCCCCAGCATTTT. Encoded protein: CASSDNSNQPQHF.

This chain links TRBV28 with TRBJ1-5; D gene ambiguous. CDR3 length: 14 amino acids. Per the germline V gene, CDR1 is MDHEN and CDR2 is SYDVKM. V dropped 7 bases and J dropped 0 bases, with 10 bases sitting between them. CDR3: CASNRDNSNQPQHF. The CDR3, as DNA: TGTGCCAGCAACCGAGATAATAGCAATCAGCCCCAGCATTTT.

This CDR3 is CASSQSGQYTEAFF. The DNA for the CDR3 is TGTGCCAGCAGCCAATCGGGACAGTACACTGAAGCTTTCTTT. The chain joins TRBV4-2 to TRBJ1-1; TRBD1 matches at 7 bases. The CDR3 loop spans 14 amino acids. The J segment lost 3 bases and the V segment lost 2 bases, leaving 3 bases of the junction unmatched. CDR1 LGHNA and CDR2 YNFKEQ come from the germline V gene.

The chain is built from TRBV10-3 and TRBJ2-1, with TRBD1 matching 12 bases. Germline V lookup: CDR1 ENHRY, CDR2 SYGVKD. V shed 2 bases and J 9 bases; nucleotides not matched to a gene: 5. The CDR3 runs to 15 residues. CDR3 in DNA: TGTGCCATCAGTGAGCCGGGACAGGGGGCTGGTGAGCAGTTCTTC. The encoded protein is CAISEPGQGAGEQFF.

This chain connects TRBV3-1 (or the pseudogene TRBV3-2) to TRBJ2-3; TRBD2 is a possible D gene (5 bases). The CDR3 sequence is 14 residues long. Germline CDR1 is LGHDT and CDR2 is YNNKEL (reference sequence). Trimming took off 6 bases at V and 4 bases at J, with 14 bases between the two ends. CDR3 nucleotides: TGTGCCAGCAGGGGTGGACTCTCCGCAGATACGCAGTATTTT. It is translated as CASRGGLSADTQYF.

The chain links TRBV5-1 to TRBJ2-1, with 8 bases that match TRBD2. CDR1 is SGHRS, CDR2 YFSETQ, per germline. The V segment lost 0 bases and the J segment 6 bases; nucleotides outside the gene matches: 11. The CDR3 sequence is 17 residues long. DNA of the CDR3: TGCGCCAGCAGCTTGGCTCCCGGGGCGGGAGGAGCCAATGAGCAGTTCTTC. Amino acids: CASSLAPGAGGANEQFF.

The genes are TRBV9 and TRBJ2-3; D might be TRBD2 (6 bases). The V end was cut by 4 bases, the J end by 1 base, with 13 bases between. CDR1 and CDR2 from the germline V gene are SGDLS and YYNGEE. The CDR3 runs to 15 residues. The CDR3 protein is CASSPRRERTDTQYF. The CDR3 nucleotides read TGTGCCAGCAGCCCCCGGAGGGAGCGCACAGATACGCAGTATTTT.

The chain carries TRBV5-1 and TRBJ1-6; TRBD1 matches at 7 bases. This CDR3 is built from 15 residues. V gave up 4 bases and J gave up 4 bases; unmatched junction bases: 5. Germline lookup yields CDR1 SGHRS and CDR2 YFSETQ. The CDR3 is CASSDRDSYNSPLHF. In DNA, the CDR3 is TGCGCCAGCAGCGATCGGGACAGTTATAATTCACCCCTCCACTTT.

This rearrangement joins TRBV6-5 to TRBJ2-2, with 10 positions matching TRBD2. Per the germline V gene, CDR1 is MNHEY and CDR2 is SVGAGI. There are 15 residues in the CDR3. Trimming took 5 bases from V and 1 from J; bases not matched to a gene: 1. The CDR3 nucleotides read TGTGCCAGCAGTACTAGCGGGGTGAACACCGGGGAGCTGTTTTTT. Amino acid sequence: CASSTSGVNTGELFF.

This clone came up a few times. The chain is built from TRBV3-1 (or the pseudogene TRBV3-2) and TRBJ2-3; D unresolved. Trimming took 1 base from V and 3 from J, leaving 8 bases between them. The CDR3 extends over 14 amino acids. Germline CDR1 and CDR2: LGHDT and YNNKEL (reference sequence). The CDR3 DNA reads TGTGCCAGCAGCCAAGCTAAAACTACAGATACGCAGTATTTT. It codes for CASSQAKTTDTQYF.

The V call is TRBV7-9, the J call TRBJ2-3; 10 bases agree with TRBD2. The V gene end was trimmed by 0 bases and the J gene end by 3 bases; junction bases not matched to a gene: 3. The CDR3 loop spans 16 amino acids. CDR1 and CDR2 from the germline V gene are SEHNR and FQNEAQ (reference sequence). CDR3 sequence (DNA): TGTGCCAGCAGCTTAGCGATACTAGCGGGGACAGATACGCAGTATTTT. Translation gives CASSLAILAGTDTQYF.

This clone was seen ten or more times. The chain combines TRBV18 with TRBJ1-6, with 7 bases fitting TRBD1. This CDR3 spans 15 amino acids. J lost 6 bases, V lost 8 bases, and 10 bases had no gene match. Germline assignment: CDR1 KGHSH and CDR2 LQKENI. Written as DNA, the CDR3 is TGTGCCAGCGGCCCATCGACAGGGATTAATTCACCCCTCCACTTT. This encodes CASGPSTGINSPLHF.

The CDR3 DNA is TGTGCCAGCAGCTTAGCAGGGACAGGGACATGGGGCTACACCTTC. Amino acids: CASSLAGTGTWGYTF. V is TRBV7-2 and J is TRBJ1-2, with 9 bases fitting TRBD1. V trimming: 0 bases; J trimming: 8 bases; junction bases outside the gene matches: 7. This CDR3 region has 15 residues. CDR1 is SGHTA, CDR2 FQGNSA, per germline.

The chain joins TRBV6-5 to TRBJ2-1; possibly TRBD1 for D (6 bases). The germline CDR1 and CDR2 sequences are MNHEY and SVGAGI. Trimming cost V 11 bases and J 4 bases, with 18 bases left between them. CDR3 length equals 14 residues. CDR3 protein: CAGGHQGRYNEQFF. The CDR3 DNA reads as TGTGCCGGTGGACATCAGGGGCGGTACAATGAGCAGTTCTTC.

This chain uses TRBV18 with TRBJ2-7; D is ambiguous. Germline V lookup: CDR1 KGHSH, CDR2 LQKENI. V was pared by 0 bases and J by 6 bases, with 18 bases between. The CDR3 consists of 16 residues. The CDR3 DNA sequence: TGTGCCAGCTCACCACCCATTGGATCCTTTCGCGGCGAGCAGTACTTC. It specifies CASSPPIGSFRGEQYF.

This chain connects TRBV6-5 to TRBJ2-7, with 12 nucleotides matching TRBD1. This CDR3 comprises 15 residues. CDR1 and CDR2 (germline): MNHEY, SVGAGI. J gave up 4 bases and V 5 bases, and 6 bases lay outside the gene matches. The CDR3 loop is CASSPGTGGKYEQYF. CDR3 DNA sequence: TGTGCCAGCAGTCCCGGGACAGGGGGCAAGTACGAGCAGTACTTC.

The rearrangement uses TRBV18 and TRBJ2-5, with D uncertain. V was cut by 4 bases and J by 1 base, with 7 bases left in between. The CDR3 has 13 residues. Germline V gene lookup returns CDR1 KGHSH and CDR2 LQKENI. The chain's CDR3 is CASSRSGQETQYF. CDR3 coding DNA: TGTGCCAGCTCACGGTCAGGCCAAGAGACCCAGTACTTC.

The chain combines TRBV5-1 with TRBJ1-5; TRBD1 agrees at 7 bases. The CDR3 contains 15 residues. With V trimmed by 3 bases and J by 4 bases, 7 bases remained unmatched. Germline CDR1 is SGHRS and CDR2 is YFSETQ. The CDR3: CASSSSGTENQPQHF. CDR3 in DNA: TGCGCCAGCAGCTCGTCTGGGACAGAAAATCAGCCCCAGCATTTT.

The chain joins TRBV18 to TRBJ1-4; TRBD1 matches 11 bases. V was clipped by 3 bases and J by 8 bases; unmatched bases: 2. CDR1 KGHSH and CDR2 LQKENI come from the germline V gene. The CDR3 runs 14 residues. The CDR3 sequence: CASSPGQGEEKLFF. In nucleotides, the CDR3 is TGTGCCAGCTCACCGGGACAGGGGGAAGAAAAACTGTTTTTT.

V gene TRBV18 combines with J gene TRBJ2-2; no reliable D call. V lost 2 bases and J 2 bases, leaving 12 bases between the germline ends. CDR3 size: 16 residues. Germline loops: CDR1 KGHSH, CDR2 LQKENI. CDR3 sequence reads: CASSPITAQNTGELFF. The DNA for the CDR3 is TGTGCCAGCTCACCAATAACAGCACAAAACACCGGGGAGCTGTTTTTT.

This chain connects TRBV30 to TRBJ1-2; D possibly corresponds to TRBD1 (5 bases). Germline lookup yields CDR1 GTSNPN and CDR2 SVGIG (reference sequence). The CDR3 extends over 12 amino acids. V shed 3 bases and J shed 4 bases, with 9 bases lying between them. CDR3 in DNA: TGTGCCTGGAGCCGGGGGACCTATGGCTACACCTTC. Translation gives CAWSRGTYGYTF.

The gene calls are TRBV28 and TRBJ1-5; 8 bases line up with TRBD1. Germline loops: CDR1 MDHEN, CDR2 SYDVKM. V shed 6 bases, J shed 4 bases, and the junction held 11 bases outside the gene matches. The length of the CDR3 is 16 residues. The CDR3 sequence is CASSRGQALPNQPQHF. The CDR3 DNA reads TGTGCCAGCAGCCGGGGACAGGCACTACCGAATCAGCCCCAGCATTTT. Using reference TRBV28 and TRBJ1-5 for the parts outside the CDR3, the full variable domain is DVKVTQSSRYLVKRTGEKVFLECVQDMDHENMFWYRQDPGLGLRLIYFSYDVKMKEKGDIPEGYSVSREKKERFSLILESASTNQTSMYLCASSRGQALPNQPQHFGDGTRLSIL.

The chain has TRBV14 and TRBJ2-7; 8 bases line up with TRBD1. The ends lost 2 bases at V and 2 bases at J; junction bases unmatched: 5. The germline CDR1 and CDR2 sequences are SGHDN and FVKESK. This CDR3 comprises 15 residues. The CDR3 DNA follows: TGTGCCAGCAGCCAATGGACAGGGTACACCTACGAGCAGTACTTC. This encodes CASSQWTGYTYEQYF.

The chain combines TRBV5-5 with TRBJ1-2, with D perhaps matching TRBD1 (6 bases). The length of the CDR3 is 13 residues. The V gene's germline CDR1 is SGHKS and CDR2 YYEKEE (reference sequence). Trimming left V 1 base short and J 3 bases short, with 7 bases between. The CDR3 loop is CASSLTGYYGYTF. The CDR3 DNA reads as TGTGCCAGCAGCTTGACAGGGTACTATGGCTACACCTTC.

The gene calls are TRBV28 and TRBJ1-5, with D perhaps matching TRBD1 (5 bases). Germline V gene lookup returns CDR1 MDHEN and CDR2 SYDVKM. V dropped 8 bases and J dropped 2 bases, with 13 bases sitting between them. The CDR3 runs to 14 residues. CDR3 nucleotide sequence: TGTGCCAGCGGCCGGGGGAGGGGCAATCAGCCCCAGCATTTT. It encodes CASGRGRGNQPQHF.

This sequence joins TRBV28 and TRBJ2-7; 8 nucleotides agree with TRBD1. The junction had 7 bases not matched to a gene; V was cut back by 6 bases and J by 0 bases. CDR1 and CDR2 (germline): MDHEN, SYDVKM. The CDR3 covers 15 residues. The CDR3 DNA is TGTGCCAGCAGCGCCTCAGGGGGCCCCTCCTACGAGCAGTACTTC. This codes for CASSASGGPSYEQYF.

This clone was observed once. The V gene is TRBV6-1, the J gene TRBJ1-1; possible D gene TRBD1, 5 bases. V gave up 1 base and J gave up 3 bases, with 9 bases separating them. The CDR3 covers 14 residues. Germline CDR1 is MNHNS and CDR2 is SASEGT. The CDR3 reads CASSEVGRDTEAFF. In DNA, the CDR3 is TGTGCCAGCAGTGAAGTGGGGCGAGACACTGAAGCTTTCTTT.